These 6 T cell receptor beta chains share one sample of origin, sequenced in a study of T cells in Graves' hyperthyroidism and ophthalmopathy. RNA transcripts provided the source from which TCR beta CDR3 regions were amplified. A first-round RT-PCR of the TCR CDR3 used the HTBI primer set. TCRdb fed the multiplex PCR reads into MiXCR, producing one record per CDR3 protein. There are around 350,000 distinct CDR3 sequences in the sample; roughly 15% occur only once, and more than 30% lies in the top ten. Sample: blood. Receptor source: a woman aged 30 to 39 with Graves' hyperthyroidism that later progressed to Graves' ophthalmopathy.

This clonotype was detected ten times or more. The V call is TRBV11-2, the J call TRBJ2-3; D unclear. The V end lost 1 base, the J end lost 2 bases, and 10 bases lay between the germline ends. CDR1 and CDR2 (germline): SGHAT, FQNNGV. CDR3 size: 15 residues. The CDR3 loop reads CASSLGFGFTDTQYF. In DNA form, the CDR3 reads TGTGCCAGCAGCTTAGGGTTTGGTTTCACAGATACGCAGTATTTT.

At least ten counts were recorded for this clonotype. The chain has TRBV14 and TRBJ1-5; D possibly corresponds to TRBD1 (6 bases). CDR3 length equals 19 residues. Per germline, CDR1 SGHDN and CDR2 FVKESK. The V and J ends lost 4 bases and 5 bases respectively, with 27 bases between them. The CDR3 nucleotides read TGTGCCAGCAGCCTACGGGCGTACAGGAGAGGAGGGGGGCATCAGCCCCAGCATTTT. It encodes CASSLRAYRRGGGHQPQHF.

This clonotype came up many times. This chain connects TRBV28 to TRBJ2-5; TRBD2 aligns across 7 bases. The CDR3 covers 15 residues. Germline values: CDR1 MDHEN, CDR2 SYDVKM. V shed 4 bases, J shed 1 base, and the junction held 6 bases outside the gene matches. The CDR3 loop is CASSSLSGPQETQYF. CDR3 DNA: TGTGCCAGCAGTTCGCTTAGCGGGCCCCAAGAGACCCAGTACTTC.

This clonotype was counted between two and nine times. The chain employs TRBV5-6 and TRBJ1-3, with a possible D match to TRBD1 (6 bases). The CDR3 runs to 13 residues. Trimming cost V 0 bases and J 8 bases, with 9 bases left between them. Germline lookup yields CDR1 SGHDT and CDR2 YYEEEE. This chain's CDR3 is CASSLGTVDTIYF. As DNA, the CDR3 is TGTGCCAGCAGCTTGGGGACAGTTGACACCATATATTTT. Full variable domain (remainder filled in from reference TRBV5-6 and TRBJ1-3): DAGVTQSPTHLIKTRGQQVTLRCSPKSGHDTVSWYQQALGQGPQFIFQYYEEEERQRGNFPDRFSGHQFPNYSSELNVNALLLGDSALYLCASSLGTVDTIYFGEGSWLTVV.

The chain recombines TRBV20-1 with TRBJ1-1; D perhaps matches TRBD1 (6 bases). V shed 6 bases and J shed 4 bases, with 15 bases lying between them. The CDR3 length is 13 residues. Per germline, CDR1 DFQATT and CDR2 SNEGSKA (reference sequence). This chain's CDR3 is CSAGRGTGTEAFF. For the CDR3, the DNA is TGCAGTGCCGGCAGGGGTACTGGCACTGAAGCTTTCTTT.

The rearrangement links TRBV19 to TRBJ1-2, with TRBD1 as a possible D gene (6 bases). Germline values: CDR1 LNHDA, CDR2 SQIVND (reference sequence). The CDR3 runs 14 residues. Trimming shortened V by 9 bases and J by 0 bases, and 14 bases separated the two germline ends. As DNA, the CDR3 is TGTGCCAGCGACCCGGGACAAACTAACTATGGCTACACCTTC. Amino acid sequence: CASDPGQTNYGYTF.